These 10 T cell receptor beta chains were sequenced from one sample in a study of blood T cell repertoires in COVID-19. TCRdb keeps only in-frame clones here, not all; method: immunoSEQ multiplex PCR. The sample comprises about 58,000 clones, more than 65% of which are singletons, and about 9.2% rests with the top ten. The sample consisted of peripheral blood. These receptors were obtained from a man at least 80 years old with COVID-19, enrolled during active disease.

V and J are TRBV19 and TRBJ1-5; TRBD1 agrees at 8 bases. Trimming cost V 7 bases and J 0 bases; bases outside gene matches: 8. The germline V gene has CDR1 LNHDA and CDR2 SQIVND (reference sequence). This CDR3 is 16 amino acids long. This chain's CDR3 is CASIWRTGNSNQPQHF. Written as DNA, the CDR3 is TGTGCCAGTATCTGGCGGACAGGGAATAGCAATCAGCCCCAGCATTTT.

This sequence joins TRBV7-9 and TRBJ1-2; 11 bases are shared with TRBD1. From germline, CDR1 is SEHNR and CDR2 FQNEAQ (reference sequence). This CDR3 contains 15 residues. V dropped 9 bases and J dropped 5; count of bases not matched to a gene: 11. The CDR3 loop is CASLPTGDRGYGYTF. The DNA of the CDR3 is TGTGCCAGTCTTCCCACGGGGGACAGGGGGTATGGCTACACCTTC.

J is TRBJ1-1 and V is TRBV7-9, with a possible D match to TRBD1 (5 bases). Trimming took 4 bases from V and 6 from J, leaving 12 bases between them. This CDR3 comprises 13 residues. Germline CDR1 and CDR2: SEHNR and FQNEAQ (reference sequence). CDR3 loop: CASSSWGSSEAFF. CDR3 nucleotide sequence: TGTGCCAGCAGCTCCTGGGGCAGTTCTGAAGCTTTCTTT.

This clone was seen only once. This chain joins TRBV5-1 and TRBJ2-1; no clear D gene. With 4 bases removed from V and 0 bases from J, the gap between germline ends came to 11 bases. CDR3 length equals 15 residues. Germline CDR1 SGHRS, CDR2 YFSETQ. This CDR3 is CASSPPWSSYNEQFF. CDR3 nucleotide sequence: TGCGCCAGCAGCCCCCCCTGGAGCTCCTACAATGAGCAGTTCTTC.

This clone was found once. The chain's CDR3 is CASRVGQAIGYTF. The CDR3 DNA is TGTGCCAGCAGGGTGGGACAGGCCATCGGCTACACCTTC. The chain employs TRBV6-5 and TRBJ1-2; 8 bases line up with TRBD1. J lost 8 bases, V lost 6 bases, and 8 bases had no gene match. This CDR3 comprises 13 residues. Germline lookup yields CDR1 MNHEY and CDR2 SVGAGI.

The chain recombines TRBV27 with TRBJ1-2, with D tentatively TRBD1 (6 bases). Germline values: CDR1 MNHEY, CDR2 SMNVEV (reference sequence). Trimming cost V 0 bases and J 5 bases, with 19 bases left between them. The CDR3 spans 17 residues. The CDR3: CASSLSSSPNQGYGYTF. CDR3 in DNA: TGTGCCAGCAGTTTATCTAGTTCTCCGAACCAGGGGTATGGCTACACCTTC.

This clone was seen just once. CDR3 sequence: CASSPRGGVKTQYF. The DNA for the CDR3 is TGTGCCAGCAGTCCCCGGGGGGGCGTGAAGACCCAGTACTTC. The chain links TRBV6-2 or TRBV6-3 to TRBJ2-5, with TRBD2 matching 8 bases. The CDR3 runs to 14 residues. V shed 5 bases and J 6 bases; nucleotides not matched to a gene: 8. CDR1 is MNHEY and CDR2 is SVGEGT in the germline V gene.

The J gene is TRBJ1-6, the V gene TRBV11-2; 9 positions agree with TRBD1. In germline, CDR1 is SGHAT, CDR2 FQNNGV. The trim removed 5 bases at V and 9 bases at J, leaving 5 bases unmatched. The CDR3 is made up of 14 amino acids. Written as DNA, the CDR3 is TGTGCCAGCAGCGAGACAGGGGGTAGTTCACCCCTCCACTTT. Protein product: CASSETGGSSPLHF.

The chain has TRBV24-1 and TRBJ1-5; D unclear. V was clipped by 2 bases and J by 4 bases, with 17 bases between them. The germline V gene encodes CDR1 KGHDR and CDR2 SFDVKD. The CDR3 sequence is 17 residues long. The CDR3 DNA is TGTGCCACCAGTGATTCTATTGGAGGATATGGGAATCAGCCCCAGCATTTT. This encodes CATSDSIGGYGNQPQHF.

The chain combines TRBV5-4 with TRBJ2-5; TRBD2 matches at 14 bases. The germline V gene has CDR1 SGHNT and CDR2 YYREEE (reference sequence). The J segment lost 4 bases and the V segment lost 4 bases, leaving 9 bases of the junction unmatched. The length of the CDR3 is 17 residues. CDR3 in DNA: TGTGCCAGCAGCCCCGGGACTAGCGGGAGAGAAGGAGAGACCCAGTACTTC. Translated, it gives CASSPGTSGREGETQYF.